This TCR beta chain originates from a study of Tregs in tolerant kidney transplant recipients. Points from the study as a whole: The most relevant donor-specific Treg TCRbeta repertoire apparently came from expansion with activated donor B cells. Validation in larger populations is needed because few patients were studied. This study did not directly address biological reproducibility. Nucleotide sequences could not be compared across some patients' samples due to primer changes.

In the case of this clone: Antigen: not known.

Related graft donors supplied nonmyeloablative bone marrow transplants, and mixed chimerism was transient. The V gene lost 5 bases and the J gene lost 3 bases, with 14 bases spanning the gap. This CDR3 is built from 14 residues. Germline loops: CDR1 SGDLS, CDR2 YYNGEE. Clones were read by immunoSEQ multiplex PCR, and TCRdb kept only the in-frame ones, dropping some. This sample carries tens of thousands of clones, more than 75% of them seen once, and the ten largest clones take about 3.8%. The rearrangement joins TRBV9 to TRBJ1-1, with D perhaps matching TRBD1 (5 bases). The clonotype originates from a human patient who received a combined kidney and bone marrow transplant. Some T cells may be provided by the graft donor. The source was CD4+ T cells from blood (PBMCs), collected 6 months after the transplant. DNA of the CDR3: TGTGCCAGCAGTATGGGGGGAGGGTACACTGAAGCTTTCTTT. Protein: CASSMGGGYTEAFF.